The clone carrying this TCR beta chain was recorded once. TCRdb's table, derived via immunoSEQ multiplex PCR, lists solely in-frame clones and lacks some. The sample has some 51,000 clones; roughly 94% are singletons. These data are taken from a study of T cell changes during pregnancy in multiple sclerosis. The sequenced sample was CD4+ T cells from peripheral blood mononuclear cells, obtained in the second trimester of pregnancy. The TCR comes from a female donor with multiple sclerosis, enrolled in a pregnancy study.

CDR3 nucleotides: TGTGCCAGCAGTGATCCGGGGGGCATTAGCAATCAGCCCCAGCATTTT. It codes for CASSDPGGISNQPQHF. V usage is TRBV6-1 and J usage is TRBJ1-5; a possible D gene is TRBD1 (6 bases). The CDR3 runs to 16 residues. V lost 3 bases to trimming and J lost 0 bases, with 12 bases between them. The germline gives CDR1 MNHNS, CDR2 SASEGT.